The T cell receptor beta chain described here comes from a study of blood T cell repertoires in COVID-19. Overall study context: Specimens from acute and convalescent COVID-19 originated in the United States, Italy and Spain.

In the study's own analysis: Nucleated cell number was recorded as an estimate derived from reference gene primer amplification. The table came from immunoSEQ multiplex PCR; TCRdb's copy has only in-frame clones and leaves some out. The D gene and trimming were derived from the DNA, and the V and J assignments and clone size from that table. Of roughly 140,000 clones in the sample, over 80% were seen once. Per germline, CDR1 SGHTA and CDR2 FQGNSA. Trimming stripped 5 bases from V and 5 bases from J, with 17 bases between. CDR3 length: 15 amino acids. The source of this sequence is a woman aged 45-59 years with acute or convalescent COVID-19. V usage is TRBV7-2 and J usage is TRBJ2-3; D unclear. The material sequenced was peripheral blood. The DNA for the CDR3 is TGTGCCAGCAGCCTCAACCCCGGGTTTGGAGATACGCAGTATTTT. Its translation is CASSLNPGFGDTQYF.